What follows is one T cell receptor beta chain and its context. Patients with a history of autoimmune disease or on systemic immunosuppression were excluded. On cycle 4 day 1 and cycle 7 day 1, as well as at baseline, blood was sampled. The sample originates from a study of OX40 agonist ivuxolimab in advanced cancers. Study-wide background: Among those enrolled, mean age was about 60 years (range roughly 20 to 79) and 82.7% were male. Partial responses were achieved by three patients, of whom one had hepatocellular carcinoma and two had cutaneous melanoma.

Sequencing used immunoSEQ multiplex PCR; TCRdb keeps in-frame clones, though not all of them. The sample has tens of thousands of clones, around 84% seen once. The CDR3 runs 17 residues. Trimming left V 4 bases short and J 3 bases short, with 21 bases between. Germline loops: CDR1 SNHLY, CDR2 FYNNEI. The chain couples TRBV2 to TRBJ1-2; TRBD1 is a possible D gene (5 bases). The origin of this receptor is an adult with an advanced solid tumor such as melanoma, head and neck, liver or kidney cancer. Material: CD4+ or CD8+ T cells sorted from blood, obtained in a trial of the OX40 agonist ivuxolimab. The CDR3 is CASSVGVWGDYYYGYTF. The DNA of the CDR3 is TGTGCCAGCAGTGTTGGGGTATGGGGGGATTATTACTATGGCTACACCTTC.